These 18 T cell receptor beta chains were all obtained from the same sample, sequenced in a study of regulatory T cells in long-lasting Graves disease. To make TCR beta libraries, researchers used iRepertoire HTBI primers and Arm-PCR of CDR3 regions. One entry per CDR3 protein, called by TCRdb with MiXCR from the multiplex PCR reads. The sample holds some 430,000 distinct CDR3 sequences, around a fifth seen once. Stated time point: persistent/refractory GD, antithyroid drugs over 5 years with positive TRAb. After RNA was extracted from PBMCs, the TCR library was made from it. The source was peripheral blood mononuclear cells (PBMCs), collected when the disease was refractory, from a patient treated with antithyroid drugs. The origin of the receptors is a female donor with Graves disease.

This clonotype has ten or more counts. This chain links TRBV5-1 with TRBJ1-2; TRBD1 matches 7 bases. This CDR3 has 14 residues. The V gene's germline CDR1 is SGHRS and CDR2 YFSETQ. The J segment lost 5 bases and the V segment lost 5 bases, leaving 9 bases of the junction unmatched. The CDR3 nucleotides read TGCGCCAGCAGAATTCGGGACAGCCTATATGGCTACACCTTC. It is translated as CASRIRDSLYGYTF.

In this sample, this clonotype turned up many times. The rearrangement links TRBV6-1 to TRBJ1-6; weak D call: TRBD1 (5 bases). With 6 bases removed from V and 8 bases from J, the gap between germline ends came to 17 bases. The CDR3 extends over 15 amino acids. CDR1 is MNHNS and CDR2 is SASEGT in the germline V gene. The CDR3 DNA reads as TGTGCCAGCAGGCGAGGGGCAGGGTATGATTCACCCCTCCACTTT. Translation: CASRRGAGYDSPLHF.

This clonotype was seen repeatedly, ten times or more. CDR3 nucleotide sequence: TGCAGTGCTAGTCGCGGGAGGGGGTACGAGCAGTACTTC. The encoded protein is CSASRGRGYEQYF. J is TRBJ2-7 and V is TRBV20-1; 9 nucleotides align to TRBD2. The germline V gene encodes CDR1 DFQATT and CDR2 SNEGSKA (reference sequence). CDR3 length: 13 residues. Trimming cost V 3 bases and J 4 bases; bases outside gene matches: 4.

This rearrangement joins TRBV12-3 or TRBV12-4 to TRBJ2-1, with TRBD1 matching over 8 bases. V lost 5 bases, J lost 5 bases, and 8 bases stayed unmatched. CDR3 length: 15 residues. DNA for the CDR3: TGTGCCAGCAGTACCCACCCAGGGGGCCACAATGAGCAGTTCTTC. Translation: CASSTHPGGHNEQFF.

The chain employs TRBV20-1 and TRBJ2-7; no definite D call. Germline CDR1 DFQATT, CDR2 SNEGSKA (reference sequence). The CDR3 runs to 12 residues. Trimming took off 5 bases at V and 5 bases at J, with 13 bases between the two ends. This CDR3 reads CSARTPWDEQYF. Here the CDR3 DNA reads TGCAGTGCTCGGACGCCCTGGGACGAGCAGTACTTC.

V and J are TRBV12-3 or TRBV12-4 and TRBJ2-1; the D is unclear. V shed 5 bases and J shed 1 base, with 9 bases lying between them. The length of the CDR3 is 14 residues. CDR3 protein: CASSLELSYNEQFF. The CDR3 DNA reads TGTGCCAGCAGTCTCGAGTTATCCTACAATGAGCAGTTCTTC.

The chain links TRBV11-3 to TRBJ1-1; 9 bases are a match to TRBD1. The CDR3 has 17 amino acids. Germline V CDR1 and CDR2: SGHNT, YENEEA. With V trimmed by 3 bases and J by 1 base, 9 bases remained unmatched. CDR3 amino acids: CASSFTLTGGPNTEAFF. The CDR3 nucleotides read TGTGCCAGCAGCTTCACTTTAACAGGGGGCCCGAACACTGAAGCTTTCTTT. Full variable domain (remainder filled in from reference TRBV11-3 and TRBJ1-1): EAGVVQSPRYKIIEKKQPVAFWCNPISGHNTLYWYLQNLGQGPELLIRYENEEAVDDSQLPKDRFSAERLKGVDSTLKIQPAELGDSAVYLCASSFTLTGGPNTEAFFGQGTRLTVV.

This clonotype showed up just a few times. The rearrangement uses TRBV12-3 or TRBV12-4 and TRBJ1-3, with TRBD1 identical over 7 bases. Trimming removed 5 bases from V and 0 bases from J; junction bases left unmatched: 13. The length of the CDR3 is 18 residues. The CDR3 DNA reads TGTGCCAGCAGTAATAAGGCCGCCGGGACAGACTCTGGAAACACCATATATTTT. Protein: CASSNKAAGTDSGNTIYF.

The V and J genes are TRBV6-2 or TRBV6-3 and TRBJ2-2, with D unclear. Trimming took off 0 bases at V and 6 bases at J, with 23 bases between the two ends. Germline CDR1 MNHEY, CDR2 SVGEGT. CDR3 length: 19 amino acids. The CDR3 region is CASSYSIAVGQGAPGELFF. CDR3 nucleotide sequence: TGTGCCAGCAGTTACTCGATTGCGGTTGGGCAAGGCGCCCCCGGGGAGCTGTTTTTT.

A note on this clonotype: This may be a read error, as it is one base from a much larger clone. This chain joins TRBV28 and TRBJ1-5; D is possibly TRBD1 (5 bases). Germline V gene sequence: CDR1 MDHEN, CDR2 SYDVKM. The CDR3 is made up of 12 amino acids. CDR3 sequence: CASSSGTQPRHF. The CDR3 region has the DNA TGTGCCAGCAGCTCCGGGACCCAGCCCCGGCATTTT.

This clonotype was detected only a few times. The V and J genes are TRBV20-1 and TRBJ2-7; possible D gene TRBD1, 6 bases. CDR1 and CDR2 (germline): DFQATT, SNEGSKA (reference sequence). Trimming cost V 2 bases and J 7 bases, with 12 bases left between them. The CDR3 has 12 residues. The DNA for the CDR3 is TGCAGTGCTAGACAGGGGATACTAGAGCAGTACTTC. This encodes CSARQGILEQYF.

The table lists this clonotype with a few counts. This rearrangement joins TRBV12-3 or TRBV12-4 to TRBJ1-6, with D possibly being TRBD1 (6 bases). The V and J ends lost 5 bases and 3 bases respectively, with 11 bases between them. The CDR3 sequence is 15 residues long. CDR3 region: CASSAGQLYNSPLHF. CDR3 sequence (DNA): TGTGCCAGCAGTGCTGGACAGCTCTATAATTCACCCCTCCACTTT.

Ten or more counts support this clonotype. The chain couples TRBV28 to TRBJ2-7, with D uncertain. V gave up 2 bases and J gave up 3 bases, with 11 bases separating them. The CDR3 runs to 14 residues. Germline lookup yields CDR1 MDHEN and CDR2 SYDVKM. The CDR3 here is CASSLETSFYEQYF. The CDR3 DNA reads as TGTGCCAGCAGTTTAGAGACTTCCTTCTACGAGCAGTACTTC.

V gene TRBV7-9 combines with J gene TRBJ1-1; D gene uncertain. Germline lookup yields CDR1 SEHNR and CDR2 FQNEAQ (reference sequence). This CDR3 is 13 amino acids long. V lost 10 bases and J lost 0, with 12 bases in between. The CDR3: CATGPLMNTEAFF. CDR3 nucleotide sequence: TGTGCCACCGGGCCCCTAATGAACACTGAAGCTTTCTTT. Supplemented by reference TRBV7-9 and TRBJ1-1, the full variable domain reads DTGVSQNPRHKITKRGQNVTFRCDPISEHNRLYWYRQTLGQGPEFLTYFQNEAQLEKSRLLSDRFSAERPKGSFSTLEIQRTEQGDSAMYLCATGPLMNTEAFFGQGTRLTVV.

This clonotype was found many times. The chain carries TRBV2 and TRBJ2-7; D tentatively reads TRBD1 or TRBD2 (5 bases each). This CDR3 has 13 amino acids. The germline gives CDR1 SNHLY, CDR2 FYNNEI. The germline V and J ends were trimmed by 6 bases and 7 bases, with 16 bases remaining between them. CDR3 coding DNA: TGTGCCAGCAGCGGCGCCGGGACGAGGGAGCAGTACTTC. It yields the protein CASSGAGTREQYF.

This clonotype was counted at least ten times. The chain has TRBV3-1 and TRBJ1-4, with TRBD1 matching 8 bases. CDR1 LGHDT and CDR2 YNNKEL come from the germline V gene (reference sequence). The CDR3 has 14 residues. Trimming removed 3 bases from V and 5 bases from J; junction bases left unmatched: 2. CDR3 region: CASSQDRENEKLFF. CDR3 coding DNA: TGTGCCAGCAGCCAGGACAGGGAAAATGAAAAACTGTTTTTT. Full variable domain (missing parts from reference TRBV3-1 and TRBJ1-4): DTAVSQTPKYLVTQMGNDKSIKCEQNLGHDTMYWYKQDSKKFLKIMFSYNNKELIINETVPNRFSPKSPDKAHLNLHINSLELGDSAVYFCASSQDRENEKLFFGSGTQLSVL.

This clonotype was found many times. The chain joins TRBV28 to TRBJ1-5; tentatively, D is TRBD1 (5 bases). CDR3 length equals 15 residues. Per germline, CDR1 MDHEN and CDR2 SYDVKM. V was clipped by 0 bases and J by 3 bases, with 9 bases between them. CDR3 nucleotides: TGTGCCAGCAGTTTATGGACAGAGATCAATCAGCCCCAGCATTTT. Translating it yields CASSLWTEINQPQHF. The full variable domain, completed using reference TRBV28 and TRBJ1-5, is DVKVTQSSRYLVKRTGEKVFLECVQDMDHENMFWYRQDPGLGLRLIYFSYDVKMKEKGDIPEGYSVSREKKERFSLILESASTNQTSMYLCASSLWTEINQPQHFGDGTRLSIL.

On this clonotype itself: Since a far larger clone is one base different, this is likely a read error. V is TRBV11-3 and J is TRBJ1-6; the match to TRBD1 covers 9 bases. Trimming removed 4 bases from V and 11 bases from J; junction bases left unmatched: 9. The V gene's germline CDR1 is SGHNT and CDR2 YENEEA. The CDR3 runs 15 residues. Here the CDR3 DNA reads TGTGCCAGCAGCTCTTGGGACAGGGACAATCCACCCCTCCACTTT. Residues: CASSSWDRDNPPLHF. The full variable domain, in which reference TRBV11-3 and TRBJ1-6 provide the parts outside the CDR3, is EAGVVQSPRYKIIEKKQPVAFWCNPISGHNTLYWYLQNLGQGPELLIRYENEEAVDDSQLPKDRFSAERLKGVDSTLKIQPAELGDSAVYLCASSSWDRDNPPLHFGNGTRLTVT.